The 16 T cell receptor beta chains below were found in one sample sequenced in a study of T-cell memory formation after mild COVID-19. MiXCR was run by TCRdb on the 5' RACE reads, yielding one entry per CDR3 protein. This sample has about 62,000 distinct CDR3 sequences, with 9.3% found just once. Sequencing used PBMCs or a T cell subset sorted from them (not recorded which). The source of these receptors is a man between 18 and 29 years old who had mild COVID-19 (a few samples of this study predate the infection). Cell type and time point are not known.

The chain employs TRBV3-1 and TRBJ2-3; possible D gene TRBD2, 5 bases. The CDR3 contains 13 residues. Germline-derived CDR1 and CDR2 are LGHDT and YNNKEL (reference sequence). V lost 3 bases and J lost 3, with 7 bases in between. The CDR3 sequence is CASSQLATDTQYF. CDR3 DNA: TGTGCCAGCAGCCAGCTAGCTACAGATACGCAGTATTTT.

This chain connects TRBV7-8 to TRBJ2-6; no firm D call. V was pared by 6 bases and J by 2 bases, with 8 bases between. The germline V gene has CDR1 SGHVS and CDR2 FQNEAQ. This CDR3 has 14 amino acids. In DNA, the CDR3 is TGTGCCAGCAGACTTAGCACTGGGGCCAACGTCCTGACTTTC. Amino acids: CASRLSTGANVLTF.

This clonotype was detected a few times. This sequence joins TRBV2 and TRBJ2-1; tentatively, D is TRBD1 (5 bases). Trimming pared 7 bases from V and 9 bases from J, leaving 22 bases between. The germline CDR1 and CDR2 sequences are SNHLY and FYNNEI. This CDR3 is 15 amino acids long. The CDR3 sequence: CASKVRVDTLVEQFF. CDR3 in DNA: TGTGCCAGCAAGGTCCGTGTGGACACCTTAGTTGAGCAGTTCTTC.

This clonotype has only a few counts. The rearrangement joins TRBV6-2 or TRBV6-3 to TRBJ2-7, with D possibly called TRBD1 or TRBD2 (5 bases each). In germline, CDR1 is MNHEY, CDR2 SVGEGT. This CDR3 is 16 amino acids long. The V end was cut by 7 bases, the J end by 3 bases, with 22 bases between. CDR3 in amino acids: CASTTSVIRDGYEQYF. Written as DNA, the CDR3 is TGTGCCAGCACAACGTCTGTGATCCGGGACGGCTACGAGCAGTACTTC.

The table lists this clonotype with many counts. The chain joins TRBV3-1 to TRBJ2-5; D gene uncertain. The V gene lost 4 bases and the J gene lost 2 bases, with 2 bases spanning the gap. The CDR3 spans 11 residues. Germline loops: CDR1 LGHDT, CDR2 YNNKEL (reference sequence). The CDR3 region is CASSRQETQYF. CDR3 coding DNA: TGTGCCAGCAGCCGTCAAGAGACCCAGTACTTC.

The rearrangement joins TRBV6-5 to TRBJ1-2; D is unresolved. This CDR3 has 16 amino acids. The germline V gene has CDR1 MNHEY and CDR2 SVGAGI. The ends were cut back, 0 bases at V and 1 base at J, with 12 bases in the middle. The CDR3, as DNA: TGTGCCAGCAGTTACTCTACTGCGGGCCTTAACTATGGCTACACCTTC. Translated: CASSYSTAGLNYGYTF.

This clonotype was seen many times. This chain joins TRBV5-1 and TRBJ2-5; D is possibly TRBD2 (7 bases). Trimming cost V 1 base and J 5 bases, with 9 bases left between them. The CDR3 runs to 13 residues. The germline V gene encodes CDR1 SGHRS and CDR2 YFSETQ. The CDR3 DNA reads TGCGCCAGCAGCTTGCGGGGGGCGGAGACCCAGTACTTC. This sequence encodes CASSLRGAETQYF.

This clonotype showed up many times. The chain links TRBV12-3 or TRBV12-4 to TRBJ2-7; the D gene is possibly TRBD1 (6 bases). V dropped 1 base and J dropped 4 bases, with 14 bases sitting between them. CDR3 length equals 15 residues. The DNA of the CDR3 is TGTGCCAGCAGTTTAGGGGCTGGACAGCTATACGAGCAGTACTTC. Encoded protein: CASSLGAGQLYEQYF.

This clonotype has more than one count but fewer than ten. The CDR3 sequence is CASSLEGVQPQHF. For the CDR3, the DNA is TGTGCCAGCAGCTTAGAAGGGGTTCAGCCCCAGCATTTT. The J gene is TRBJ1-5, the V gene TRBV7-2; D perhaps matches TRBD1 (5 bases). The germline V gene has CDR1 SGHTA and CDR2 FQGNSA. The CDR3 contains 13 residues. V lost 1 base to trimming and J lost 6 bases, with 7 bases between them.

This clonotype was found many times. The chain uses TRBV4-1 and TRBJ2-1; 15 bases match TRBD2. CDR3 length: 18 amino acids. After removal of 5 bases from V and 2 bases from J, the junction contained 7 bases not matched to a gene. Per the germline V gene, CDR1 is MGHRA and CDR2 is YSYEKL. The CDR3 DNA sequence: TGCGCCAGCAGCGGGGGACTAGCGGGGGGTAACCCCTACAATGAGCAGTTCTTC. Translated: CASSGGLAGGNPYNEQFF.

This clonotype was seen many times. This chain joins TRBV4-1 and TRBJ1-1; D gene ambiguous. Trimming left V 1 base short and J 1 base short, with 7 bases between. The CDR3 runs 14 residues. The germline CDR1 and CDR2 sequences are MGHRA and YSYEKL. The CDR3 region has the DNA TGCGCCAGCAGCCAAGGGCAGTCGAACACTGAAGCTTTCTTT. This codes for CASSQGQSNTEAFF.

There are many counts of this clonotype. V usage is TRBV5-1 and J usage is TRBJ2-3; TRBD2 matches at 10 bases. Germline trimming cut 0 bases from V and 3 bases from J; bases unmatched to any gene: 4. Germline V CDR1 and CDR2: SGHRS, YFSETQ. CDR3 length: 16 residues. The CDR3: CASSLGGLALTDTQYF. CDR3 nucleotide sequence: TGCGCCAGCAGCTTGGGGGGACTAGCGTTGACAGATACGCAGTATTTT.

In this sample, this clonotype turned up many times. CDR3 sequence reads: CASSPLGGPLTTKRTQYF. CDR3 bases: TGTGCCAGCAGCCCCCTGGGAGGGCCACTGACCACCAAGAGGACCCAGTACTTC. This chain connects TRBV5-6 to TRBJ2-5, with 7 bases that match TRBD2. Germline V CDR1 and CDR2: SGHDT, YYEEEE. Losses at the gene ends were 4 bases for V and 7 bases for J; bases not matched to a gene: 22. The CDR3 runs 18 residues.

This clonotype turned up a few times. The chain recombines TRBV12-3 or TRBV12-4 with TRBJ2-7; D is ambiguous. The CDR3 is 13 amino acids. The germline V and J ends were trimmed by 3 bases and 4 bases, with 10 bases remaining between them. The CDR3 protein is CASSFTVLYEQYF. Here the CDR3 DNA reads TGTGCCAGCAGTTTCACCGTTCTGTACGAGCAGTACTTC.

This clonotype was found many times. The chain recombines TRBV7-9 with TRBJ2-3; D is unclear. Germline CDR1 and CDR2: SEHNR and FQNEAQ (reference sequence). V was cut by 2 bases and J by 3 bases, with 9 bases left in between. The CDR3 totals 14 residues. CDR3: CASSLYRRTDTQYF. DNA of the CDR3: TGTGCCAGCAGCTTATACAGACGAACAGATACGCAGTATTTT.

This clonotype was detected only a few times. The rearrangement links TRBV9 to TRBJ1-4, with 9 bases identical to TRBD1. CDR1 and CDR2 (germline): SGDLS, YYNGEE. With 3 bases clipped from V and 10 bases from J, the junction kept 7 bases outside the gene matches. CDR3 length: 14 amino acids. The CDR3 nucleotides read TGTGCCAGCAGCGAGGGACAGGGTGTCGGAAAACTGTTTTTT. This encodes CASSEGQGVGKLFF.